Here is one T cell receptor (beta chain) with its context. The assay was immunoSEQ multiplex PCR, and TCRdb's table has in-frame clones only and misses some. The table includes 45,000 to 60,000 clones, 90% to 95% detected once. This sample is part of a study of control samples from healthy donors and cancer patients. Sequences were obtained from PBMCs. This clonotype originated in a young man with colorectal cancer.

For the CDR3, the DNA is TGTGCCAGCAGTGAGCAGACTAGCAATCAGCCCCAGCATTTT. Protein product: CASSEQTSNQPQHF. This rearrangement joins TRBV6-1 to TRBJ1-5; D is unresolved. Germline V lookup: CDR1 MNHNS, CDR2 SASEGT. The CDR3 runs to 14 residues. V was trimmed by 3 bases and J by 0 bases, leaving 6 bases between them.